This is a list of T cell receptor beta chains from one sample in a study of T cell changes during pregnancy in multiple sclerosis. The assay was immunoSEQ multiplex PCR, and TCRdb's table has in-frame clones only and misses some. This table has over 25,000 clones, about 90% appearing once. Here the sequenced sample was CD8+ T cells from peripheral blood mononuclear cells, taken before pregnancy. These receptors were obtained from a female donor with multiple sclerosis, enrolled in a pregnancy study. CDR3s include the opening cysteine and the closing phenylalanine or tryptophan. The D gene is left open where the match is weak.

CASSFGVRDMNTEAFF | TRBV28 | . | TRBJ1-1
CASSLRQGNEQYF | TRBV11-2 | TRBD1 | TRBJ2-7
CASSGGQGSYNEQFF | TRBV4-1 | TRBD1 | TRBJ2-1
CASSPGPTSSYEQYF | TRBV9 | . | TRBJ2-7
CASSYGGADTQYF | TRBV27 | . | TRBJ2-3
CASIPRTDFPTDTQYF | TRBV2 | . | TRBJ2-3
CASGRAGGSYNEQFF | TRBV19 | TRBD2 | TRBJ2-1
CSVEAEGAYNEQFF | TRBV29-1 | . | TRBJ2-1
CASSDSGQGYNEQFF | TRBV6-4 | TRBD1 | TRBJ2-1
CASSTSRQAGELFF | TRBV9 | . | TRBJ2-2
CASSSSGTSESEQFF | TRBV6-4 | TRBD2 | TRBJ2-1
CASSKVGGTYNEQFF | TRBV4-3 | . | TRBJ2-1
CASTQHDRVASGNTIYF | TRBV7-9 | TRBD1 | TRBJ1-3
CASSLVGQSSREAFF | TRBV7-9 | TRBD1 | TRBJ1-1
CASSFMLKNNEQFF | TRBV27 | . | TRBJ2-1
CASSPLFWTENTEAFF | TRBV28 | . | TRBJ1-1
CASSQGPGNTGELFF | TRBV4-3 | . | TRBJ2-2
CASSLAGSVTSGNTIYF | TRBV5-5 | . | TRBJ1-3